A selection of T cell receptor beta chains follows, all from one sample in a study of shared clonotypes between healthy human individuals. Generated by immunoSEQ multiplex PCR, the TCRdb table keeps only in-frame clones and is missing some. Of some 2,100,000 clones detected, approximately 96% appear once; the ten largest clones hold roughly 0.13%. The sample taken for sequencing was naive CD4+ T cells sorted from blood. The receptors come from a man between 18 and 35 years old in good health. CDR3s include the opening cysteine and the closing phenylalanine or tryptophan. Each record gives: J gene, clone size, D gene, V gene, CDR3 DNA, CDR3 protein. The D gene is left open where the match is weak. The size entry is marked missing in some rows and otherwise reads once, few, many or a size class.

j_gene: TRBJ2-7
abundance: .
d_gene: .
v_gene: TRBV4-3
CDR3nt: TGCGCCAGCAGCCAAGGGGCCGGGACGAGCGTTTCCTACGAGCAGTACTTC
CDR3aa: CASSQGAGTSVSYEQYF

j_gene: TRBJ1-4
abundance: .
d_gene: .
v_gene: TRBV7-2
CDR3nt: TGTGCCAGCAGCTTACGAGACAGACCTAATGAAAAACTGTTTTTT
CDR3aa: CASSLRDRPNEKLFF

j_gene: TRBJ2-7
abundance: .
d_gene: TRBD2
v_gene: TRBV5-1
CDR3nt: TGCGCCAGCAGCTTGGCTGTGGCTAGCGGGAGTCTCAACGAGCAGTACTTC
CDR3aa: CASSLAVASGSLNEQYF

j_gene: TRBJ2-7
abundance: once
d_gene: TRBD2
v_gene: TRBV19
CDR3nt: TGTGCCAGTAGTATAGGTACTAGCGGCTCCTACGAGCAGTACTTC
CDR3aa: CASSIGTSGSYEQYF

j_gene: TRBJ2-5
abundance: .
d_gene: TRBD2
v_gene: TRBV7-9
CDR3nt: TGTGCCAGCAGCTTAGCTAGCGGGAGGGCCGGTGAGACCCAGTACTTC
CDR3aa: CASSLASGRAGETQYF

j_gene: TRBJ2-1
abundance: .
d_gene: TRBD2
v_gene: TRBV6-1
CDR3nt: TGTGCCAGCTTCGGCGGGGGGAGGGCCTACAATGAGCAGTTCTTC
CDR3aa: CASFGGGRAYNEQFF

j_gene: TRBJ1-1
abundance: once
d_gene: .
v_gene: TRBV18
CDR3nt: TGTGCCAGCTCAACCACAGTTTGGGGACACGGCACTGAAGCTTTCTTT
CDR3aa: CASSTTVWGHGTEAFF

j_gene: TRBJ2-7
abundance: .
d_gene: TRBD1
v_gene: TRBV28
CDR3nt: TGTGCCAGCAGTTTTCTGGACAGGGGGTACGAGCAGTACTTC
CDR3aa: CASSFLDRGYEQYF

j_gene: TRBJ1-1
abundance: .
d_gene: .
v_gene: TRBV13
CDR3nt: TGTGCCAGCAGCTTAGCCGACAGGACCACTGAAGCTTTCTTT
CDR3aa: CASSLADRTTEAFF

j_gene: TRBJ2-7
abundance: once
d_gene: TRBD2
v_gene: TRBV4-3
CDR3nt: TGCGCCAGCAGCCAAGAACTAGCGGGAGGGCCCCACGAGCAGTACTTC
CDR3aa: CASSQELAGGPHEQYF

j_gene: TRBJ2-6
abundance: once
d_gene: TRBD1
v_gene: TRBV25-1
CDR3nt: TGTGCCAGCAGCCGGGGACAGGGGGCTTCTGGGGCCAACGTCCTGACTTTC
CDR3aa: CASSRGQGASGANVLTF

j_gene: TRBJ2-7
abundance: once
d_gene: TRBD1
v_gene: TRBV28
CDR3nt: TGTGCCAGCAGTTTCGAATTGGGGCAGGGGGCCTTTCTCGAGCAGTACTTC
CDR3aa: CASSFELGQGAFLEQYF

j_gene: TRBJ2-1
abundance: .
d_gene: .
v_gene: TRBV10-3
CDR3nt: TGTGCCATCAGTGAGTCGACTCTACATGAGCAGTTCTTC
CDR3aa: CAISESTLHEQFF

j_gene: TRBJ1-2
abundance: .
d_gene: .
v_gene: TRBV2
CDR3nt: TGTGCCAGCAAACTGTCTGGGAACTATGGCTACACCTTC
CDR3aa: CASKLSGNYGYTF

j_gene: TRBJ1-1
abundance: .
d_gene: TRBD1
v_gene: TRBV19
CDR3nt: TGTGCCAGTATGGTAAGGGGGCTCACTGAAGCTTTCTTT
CDR3aa: CASMVRGLTEAFF

j_gene: TRBJ1-5
abundance: .
d_gene: .
v_gene: TRBV15
CDR3nt: TGTGCCACCAGCAGAGATCGGGGAGGGGACGGCAATCAGCCCCAGCATTTT
CDR3aa: CATSRDRGGDGNQPQHF

j_gene: TRBJ1-1
abundance: .
d_gene: .
v_gene: TRBV6-6
CDR3nt: TGTGCCAGCAGCTCCACAGGGTCGTCAACTGAAGCTTTCTTT
CDR3aa: CASSSTGSSTEAFF

j_gene: TRBJ1-2
abundance: once
d_gene: TRBD1
v_gene: TRBV6-5
CDR3nt: TGTGCCAGCAGTGGGACAGGCCACTATGGCTACACCTTC
CDR3aa: CASSGTGHYGYTF

j_gene: TRBJ2-2
abundance: once
d_gene: TRBD2
v_gene: TRBV10-3
CDR3nt: TGTGCCACCCGACTAGCGGATACCGGGGAGCTGTTTTTT
CDR3aa: CATRLADTGELFF

j_gene: TRBJ2-7
abundance: .
d_gene: .
v_gene: TRBV6-5
CDR3nt: TGTGCCAGCAGTTACTCGGTCAGGGAATCAAACGAGCAGTACTTC
CDR3aa: CASSYSVRESNEQYF

j_gene: TRBJ2-7
abundance: .
d_gene: TRBD1
v_gene: TRBV18
CDR3nt: TGTGCCAGCTCGCCACAGGGGCCCCCAGGCGAGCAGTACTTC
CDR3aa: CASSPQGPPGEQYF

j_gene: TRBJ2-1
abundance: .
d_gene: TRBD1
v_gene: TRBV11-2
CDR3nt: TGTGCCAGCAGCGCACCGGGACAGGGTATTGGTGAGCAGTTCTTC
CDR3aa: CASSAPGQGIGEQFF

j_gene: TRBJ2-1
abundance: .
d_gene: .
v_gene: TRBV5-1
CDR3nt: TGCGCCAGCAGCTTGCCGGGAAACGACAATGAGCAGTTCTTC
CDR3aa: CASSLPGNDNEQFF

j_gene: TRBJ2-1
abundance: .
d_gene: .
v_gene: TRBV5-1
CDR3nt: TGCGCCAGCAGTTTCGGCCACGGGGGCAGGGGCAATGAGCAGTTCTTC
CDR3aa: CASSFGHGGRGNEQFF